The 26 T cell receptor beta chains below come from one sample, sequenced in a study of blood T cells in healthy people across ages. For the second PCR, which ran for about 6 to 11 cycles, a sample-barcoded 5' primer and a J-beta primer mix were used. TCRdb called the 5' RACE reads again in MiXCR, with one record for every CDR3 protein. Of about a million distinct CDR3 sequences listed, less than 45% are singletons. What was sequenced was blood. These receptor sequences come from a man between 18 and 35 years old in good health.

The sample holds many counts of this clonotype. The gene calls are TRBV6-2 or TRBV6-3 and TRBJ2-5; 9 positions match TRBD2. The V segment lost 4 bases and the J segment 5 bases; nucleotides outside the gene matches: 5. The CDR3 sequence is 14 residues long. Germline lookup yields CDR1 MNHEY and CDR2 SVGEGT. The CDR3 nucleotides read TGTGCCAGCAGTTCCGGGACTAGCATCGAGACCCAGTACTTC. Translation: CASSSGTSIETQYF.

The chain couples TRBV2 to TRBJ2-5; D gene ambiguous. In germline, CDR1 is SNHLY, CDR2 FYNNEI. Deletions cut 6 bases from V and 11 bases from J, with 16 bases between. CDR3 length: 12 residues. CDR3: CASSPTLLKQYF. The CDR3 coding sequence is TGTGCCAGCAGCCCGACTCTACTAAAGCAGTACTTC.

This chain joins TRBV25-1 and TRBJ2-7, with no clear D. This CDR3 contains 14 residues. CDR1 and CDR2 from the germline V gene are MGHDK and SYGVNS. The V gene lost 1 base and the J gene lost 0 bases, with 7 bases spanning the gap. The CDR3: CASSEFGNSYEQYF. The DNA of the CDR3 is TGTGCCAGCAGTGAATTCGGCAACTCCTACGAGCAGTACTTC.

The chain joins TRBV27 to TRBJ2-3, with 8 bases fitting TRBD2. Per the germline V gene, CDR1 is MNHEY and CDR2 is SMNVEV (reference sequence). The CDR3 extends over 16 amino acids. J gave up 2 bases and V 5 bases, and 9 bases lay outside the gene matches. The CDR3, as DNA: TGTGCCAGCAGTCCCCTTGGCGGGGGGACCACAGATACGCAGTATTTT. Amino acids: CASSPLGGGTTDTQYF.

Only one count was recorded for this clonotype. The chain links TRBV2 to TRBJ2-1, with 7 bases matching TRBD1. The closer fit of TRBJ2-7 to the DNA end suggests the J call may be wrong. This CDR3 has 14 amino acids. Germline CDR1 reads SNHLY; CDR2 reads FYNNEI. CDR3 coding DNA: TGTGCCAGCAGTGGGGGACAGAGATACAATGAGCAGTACTTC. It specifies CASSGGQRYNEQYF.

This clonotype has just a few counts. V gene TRBV7-2 combines with J gene TRBJ1-2, with D uncertain. Germline V gene lookup returns CDR1 SGHTA and CDR2 FQGNSA. The V end lost 1 base, the J end lost 5 bases, and 11 bases lay between the germline ends. The CDR3 runs 14 residues. This CDR3 is CASSLEDGWYGYTF. CDR3 nucleotide sequence: TGTGCCAGCAGCTTAGAAGACGGGTGGTATGGCTACACCTTC.

The V and J genes are TRBV14 and TRBJ2-7; the match to TRBD1 covers 7 bases. Trimming at V came to 7 bases and at J to 7 bases, leaving 13 bases not matched to a gene. This CDR3 has 14 residues. Germline CDR1 SGHDN, CDR2 FVKESK. The CDR3 nucleotides read TGTGCCAGCAACGTCGGGACAGTTTACAATGAGCAGTACTTC. It codes for CASNVGTVYNEQYF.

The chain employs TRBV6-5 and TRBJ1-4, with D tentatively TRBD1 (5 bases). This CDR3 has 14 residues. Deletions cut 2 bases from V and 7 bases from J, with 11 bases between. CDR1 MNHEY and CDR2 SVGAGI come from the germline V gene. DNA for the CDR3: TGTGCCAGCAGTTACCGGGCAGGGAGTGAAAAACTGTTTTTT. Amino acids: CASSYRAGSEKLFF.

This clonotype has only a few counts. This chain connects TRBV5-1 to TRBJ1-5; D gene ambiguous. The CDR3 runs to 15 residues. Germline loops: CDR1 SGHRS, CDR2 YFSETQ. The V end lost 4 bases, the J end lost 0 bases, and 11 bases lay between the germline ends. CDR3 in amino acids: CASSPEGPSNQPQHF. CDR3 sequence (DNA): TGCGCCAGCAGCCCGGAGGGTCCTAGCAATCAGCCCCAGCATTTT.

The CDR3 DNA reads TGTGCCAGCAGCCCCCGGACTAGTCACACAGATACGCAGTATTTT. Protein: CASSPRTSHTDTQYF. The chain couples TRBV9 to TRBJ2-3; 7 positions match TRBD2. Germline-derived CDR1 and CDR2 are SGDLS and YYNGEE. After removal of 4 bases from V and 2 bases from J, the junction contained 7 bases not matched to a gene. The CDR3 totals 15 residues.

The genes are TRBV20-1 and TRBJ1-5, with a weak D call TRBD1 (6 bases). Trimming removed 1 base from V and 0 bases from J, with 13 bases in between. The CDR3 is 16 amino acids. Germline-derived CDR1 and CDR2 are DFQATT and SNEGSKA (reference sequence). DNA for the CDR3: TGCAGTGCTAGAGTAGCCGGACAGTATAGCAATCAGCCCCAGCATTTT. Its translation: CSARVAGQYSNQPQHF.

The V and J genes are TRBV20-1 and TRBJ1-4; D call uncertain. The CDR3 loop spans 12 amino acids. Germline CDR1 is DFQATT and CDR2 is SNEGSKA (reference sequence). V lost 0 bases and J 7 bases, leaving 6 bases between the germline ends. The CDR3 coding sequence is TGCAGTGCTAGAGATTTCCGTGAAAAACTGTTTTTT. Protein product: CSARDFREKLFF.

This clonotype was picked up one time. At one end the junction does not follow the germline gene, possibly because of a read error. The gene calls are TRBV28 and TRBJ1-2; maybe TRBD1 (6 bases). The germline gives CDR1 MDHEN, CDR2 SYDVKM. CDR3 length: 15 residues. The CDR3 loop reads CASSLVTGDSYGHTF. DNA for the CDR3: TGTGCCAGCAGTTTGGTGACAGGCGATAGCTATGGCCACACCTTC.

This clonotype has a count of ten or more. V gene TRBV18 combines with J gene TRBJ1-2; unclear D gene. The CDR3 extends over 13 amino acids. Germline CDR1 and CDR2: KGHSH and LQKENI. V lost 3 bases and J 8 bases, leaving 13 bases between the germline ends. CDR3 coding DNA: TGTGCCAGCTCACCCAGTTATGTTGGGGGCTACACCTTC. Translated, it gives CASSPSYVGGYTF.

V usage is TRBV5-1 and J usage is TRBJ1-1; the D gene is possibly TRBD1 (5 bases). Germline CDR1 and CDR2: SGHRS and YFSETQ. V lost 0 bases and J lost 5, with 14 bases in between. The CDR3 runs 15 residues. CDR3 loop: CASSLGDAVGTEAFF. The CDR3, as DNA: TGCGCCAGCAGCTTGGGGGACGCGGTGGGGACTGAAGCTTTCTTT.

This sequence joins TRBV7-9 and TRBJ1-2; D remains unclear. In germline, CDR1 is SEHNR, CDR2 FQNEAQ (reference sequence). Trimming shortened V by 8 bases and J by 1 base, and 5 bases separated the two germline ends. The CDR3 consists of 11 residues. The CDR3: CASGINYGYTF. DNA of the CDR3: TGTGCCAGCGGCATTAACTATGGCTACACCTTC.

The table lists this clonotype with a few counts. The chain combines TRBV20-1 with TRBJ2-4, with TRBD1 matching over 8 bases. The end of the DNA aligns better with TRBJ2-7, so the J call may be wrong. Germline lookup yields CDR1 DFQATT and CDR2 SNEGSKA (reference sequence). CDR3 size: 12 residues. CDR3 loop: CSALGQAREQYF. CDR3 nucleotides: TGCAGTGCTTTGGGACAGGCTCGCGAGCAGTACTTC.

This chain joins TRBV20-1 and TRBJ2-1; D not resolved. CDR3 length: 17 residues. Trimming took off 2 bases at V and 0 bases at J, with 17 bases between the two ends. Germline V gene data show CDR1 as DFQATT and CDR2 as SNEGSKA (reference sequence). The CDR3 DNA reads as TGCAGTGCTAGATTAGCCGACCTCCGGGTCTCCTACAATGAGCAGTTCTTC. The encoded protein is CSARLADLRVSYNEQFF.

This clonotype was seen only a few times. The chain uses TRBV20-1 and TRBJ2-3; D is possibly TRBD2 (6 bases). The CDR3 has 13 residues. Trimming stripped 8 bases from V and 2 bases from J, with 14 bases between. Germline CDR1 reads DFQATT; CDR2 reads SNEGSKA (reference sequence). The CDR3 loop reads CSPWDFDTDTQYF. In DNA form, the CDR3 reads TGCAGTCCCTGGGACTTCGACACAGATACGCAGTATTTT.

About this clonotype itself: Germline is not matched at one junction end, which may reflect a read error. The rearrangement links TRBV12-3 or TRBV12-4 to TRBJ1-1; a weak D match, TRBD1 (6 bases). The length of the CDR3 is 14 residues. Here the CDR3 reads CVSSFSGGAGEAFF. Written as DNA, the CDR3 is TGTGTCAGCAGTTTCTCTGGGGGCGCGGGTGAAGCTTTCTTT.

This clonotype was counted only a few times. The V call is TRBV21-1, the J call TRBJ2-7; TRBD1, the D gene given by the table, was not confirmed from the DNA. TRBV21-1 is a pseudogene segment. The CDR3 runs to 17 residues. CDR3 nucleotide sequence: TGTGCCAGCAGCAAAGCGCCGGACATTCAGAAATCCTACGAGCAGTACTTC. Its translation: CASSKAPDIQKSYEQYF.

The chain recombines TRBV15 with TRBJ2-4; weak D call: TRBD1 (5 bases). V shed 0 bases and J shed 0 bases, with 12 bases lying between them. CDR1 is LNHNV, CDR2 YYDKDF, per germline (reference sequence). CDR3 size: 17 residues. The CDR3: CATSRDNGAVAKNIQYF. In DNA form, the CDR3 reads TGTGCCACCAGCAGAGATAATGGGGCCGTAGCCAAAAACATTCAGTACTTC.

As for this clonotype: A junction end diverges from the germline sequence, so it may reflect a read error. The chain uses TRBV20-1 and TRBJ1-2; TRBD1 might be the D (6 bases). CDR1 DFQATT and CDR2 SNEGSKA come from the germline V gene (reference sequence). The CDR3 length is 15 residues. CDR3 sequence (DNA): TGCAGCGCTAGGAAGGACAGCCTTGGGAATCGGGGCTACACCTTC. Translating gives CSARKDSLGNRGYTF.

This clonotype was counted a single time. The V gene is TRBV27, the J gene TRBJ2-2; D is ambiguous. CDR1 MNHEY and CDR2 SMNVEV come from the germline V gene (reference sequence). The CDR3 runs to 15 residues. Trimming stripped 6 bases from V and 0 bases from J, with 11 bases between. The CDR3 nucleotides read TGTGCCAGCAGGTTCTCGGCCCCGAACACCGGGGAGCTGTTTTTT. As protein: CASRFSAPNTGELFF.

This clonotype was observed a handful of times. The J gene is TRBJ1-5, the V gene TRBV12-3 or TRBV12-4, with a possible D match to TRBD1 (5 bases). This CDR3 contains 15 residues. Trimming cost V 6 bases and J 3 bases, with 15 bases left between them. CDR3 sequence: CASRPSRDTNQPQHF. The CDR3 DNA follows: TGTGCCAGCAGACCCTCCAGGGATACCAATCAGCCCCAGCATTTT.

The gene calls are TRBV5-1 and TRBJ1-1; D call uncertain. This CDR3 has 12 residues. Germline values: CDR1 SGHRS, CDR2 YFSETQ. V lost 0 bases and J lost 10, with 10 bases in between. The CDR3 coding sequence is TGCGCCAGCAGCTTGGAGATGGGGATAGCTTTCTTT. It encodes CASSLEMGIAFF.